This TCR beta chain appears in the sequencing data of a study of T cells in women clearing cervical HPV infection. Study information: Case blood was drawn a median approximately 150 days after lesion detection.

V gave up 5 bases and J gave up 1 base; unmatched junction bases: 6. This CDR3 spans 15 amino acids. Germline CDR1 and CDR2: SGHTA and FQGNSA. Findings and caveats of the study: CIN3+ cases had significantly higher TCR repertoire richness than controls, but evenness did not differ.

TCRdb's table, derived via immunoSEQ multiplex PCR, lists solely in-frame clones and lacks some. The sample's table shows around 40,000 clones. For this clone: The antigen remains unidentified. The CDR3 is cut off 3 residues early in the read; its end comes from the germline J gene.

Material: blood buffy coat. The receptor's source is a woman between 18 and 75 years old with a cervical HPV16 infection that either progressed to CIN3+ or cleared (not recorded which). V gene TRBV7-2 combines with J gene TRBJ2-7; TRBD2 agrees at 9 bases. The CDR3 sequence: CASSPSGIGSYEQYF. The CDR3 DNA, read in part, is TGTGCCAGCAGCCCTAGCGGGATCGGGTCCTACGAG.